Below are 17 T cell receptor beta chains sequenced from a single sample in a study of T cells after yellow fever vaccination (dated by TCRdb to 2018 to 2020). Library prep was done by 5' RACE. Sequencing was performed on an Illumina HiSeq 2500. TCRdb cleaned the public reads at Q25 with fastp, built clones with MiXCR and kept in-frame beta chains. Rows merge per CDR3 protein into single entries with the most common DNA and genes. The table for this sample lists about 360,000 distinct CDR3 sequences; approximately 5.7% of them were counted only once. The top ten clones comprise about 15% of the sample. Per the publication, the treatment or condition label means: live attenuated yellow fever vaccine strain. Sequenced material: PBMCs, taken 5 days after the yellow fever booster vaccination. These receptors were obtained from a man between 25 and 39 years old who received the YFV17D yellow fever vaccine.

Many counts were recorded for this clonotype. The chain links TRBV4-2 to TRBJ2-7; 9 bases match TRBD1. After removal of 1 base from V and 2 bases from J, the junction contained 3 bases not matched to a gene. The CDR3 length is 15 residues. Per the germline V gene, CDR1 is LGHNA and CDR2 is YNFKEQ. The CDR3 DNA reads TGTGCCAGCAGCCAAGCCTGGACAGGGGCCTACGAGCAGTACTTC. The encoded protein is CASSQAWTGAYEQYF.

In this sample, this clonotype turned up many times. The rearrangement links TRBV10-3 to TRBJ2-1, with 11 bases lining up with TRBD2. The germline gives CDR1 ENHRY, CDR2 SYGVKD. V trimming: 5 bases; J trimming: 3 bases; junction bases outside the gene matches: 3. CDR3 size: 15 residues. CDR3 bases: TGTGCCATCAGTTCCGGGACTAGCGGCTACAATGAGCAGTTCTTC. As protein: CAISSGTSGYNEQFF.

CDR3 protein: CASSLASVYHEQFF. CDR3 DNA: TGTGCCAGCAGTTTGGCTAGCGTGTACCATGAGCAGTTCTTC. The chain employs TRBV27 and TRBJ2-1; the D gene is possibly TRBD2 (6 bases). This CDR3 has 14 amino acids. Per the germline V gene, CDR1 is MNHEY and CDR2 is SMNVEV (reference sequence). Trimming shortened V by 3 bases and J by 8 bases, and 14 bases separated the two germline ends.

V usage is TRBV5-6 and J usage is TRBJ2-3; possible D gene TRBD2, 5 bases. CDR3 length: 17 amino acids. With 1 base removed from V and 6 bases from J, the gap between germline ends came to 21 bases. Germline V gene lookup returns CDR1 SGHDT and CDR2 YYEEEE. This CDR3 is CASSLRSSGLRGDTQYF. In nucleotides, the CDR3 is TGTGCCAGCAGCTTGCGGTCGAGCGGCCTAAGAGGGGATACGCAGTATTTT.

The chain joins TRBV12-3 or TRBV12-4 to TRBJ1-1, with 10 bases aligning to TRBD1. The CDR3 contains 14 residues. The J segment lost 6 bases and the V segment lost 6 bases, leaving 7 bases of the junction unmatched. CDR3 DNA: TGTGCCAGCAGGGCGGACAGGGGGAGGGCTGAAGCTTTCTTT. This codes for CASRADRGRAEAFF.

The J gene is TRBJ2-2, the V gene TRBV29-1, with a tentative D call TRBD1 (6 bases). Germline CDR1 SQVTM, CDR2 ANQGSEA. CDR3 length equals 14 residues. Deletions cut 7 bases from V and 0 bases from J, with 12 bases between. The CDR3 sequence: CSGQVPANTGELFF. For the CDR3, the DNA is TGCAGCGGACAGGTTCCCGCGAACACCGGGGAGCTGTTTTTT.

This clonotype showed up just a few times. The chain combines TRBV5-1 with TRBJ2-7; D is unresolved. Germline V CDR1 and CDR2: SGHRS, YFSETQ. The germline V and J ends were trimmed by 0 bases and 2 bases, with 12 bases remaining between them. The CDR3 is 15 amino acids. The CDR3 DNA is TGCGCCAGCAGCTTGGAAACCCCAGAACCCTACGAGCAGTACTTC. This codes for CASSLETPEPYEQYF.

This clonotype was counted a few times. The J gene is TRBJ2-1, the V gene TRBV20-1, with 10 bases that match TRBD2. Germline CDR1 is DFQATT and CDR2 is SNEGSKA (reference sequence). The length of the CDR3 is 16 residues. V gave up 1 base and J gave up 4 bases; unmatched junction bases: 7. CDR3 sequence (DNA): TGCAGTGCTAGAGTCCCTAGCGGGAGAGATTACAATGAGCAGTTCTTC. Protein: CSARVPSGRDYNEQFF.

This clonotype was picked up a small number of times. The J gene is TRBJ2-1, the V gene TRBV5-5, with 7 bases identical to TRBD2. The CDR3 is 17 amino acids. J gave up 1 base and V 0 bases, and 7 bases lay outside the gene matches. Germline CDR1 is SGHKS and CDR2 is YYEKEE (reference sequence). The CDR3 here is CASSLVGGTTSYNEQFF. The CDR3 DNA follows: TGTGCCAGCAGCTTGGTCGGGGGGACTACGTCCTACAATGAGCAGTTCTTC.

CDR3 sequence reads: CASSLGFGSWATEAFF. The CDR3 DNA follows: TGTGCCAGCAGCTTGGGATTCGGCAGCTGGGCTACTGAAGCTTTCTTT. V is TRBV5-5 and J is TRBJ1-1; D gene uncertain. Trimming pared 0 bases from V and 5 bases from J, leaving 17 bases between. The CDR3 has 16 residues. Germline lookup yields CDR1 SGHKS and CDR2 YYEKEE (reference sequence).

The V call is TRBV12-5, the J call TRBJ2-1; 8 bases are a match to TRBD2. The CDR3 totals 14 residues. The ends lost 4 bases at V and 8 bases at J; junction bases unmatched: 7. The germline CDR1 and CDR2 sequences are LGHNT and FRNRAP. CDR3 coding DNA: TGTGCTAGTGGTTCCCACCCAGCGGGAGATGAGCAGTTCTTC. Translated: CASGSHPAGDEQFF.

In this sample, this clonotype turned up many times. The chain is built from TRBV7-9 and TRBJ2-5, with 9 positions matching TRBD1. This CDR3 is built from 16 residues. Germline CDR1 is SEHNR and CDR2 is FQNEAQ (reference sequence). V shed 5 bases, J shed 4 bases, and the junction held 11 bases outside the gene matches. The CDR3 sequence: CASSLRPGQGGETQYF. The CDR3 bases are TGTGCCAGCAGCCTGCGCCCGGGACAGGGTGGAGAGACCCAGTACTTC.

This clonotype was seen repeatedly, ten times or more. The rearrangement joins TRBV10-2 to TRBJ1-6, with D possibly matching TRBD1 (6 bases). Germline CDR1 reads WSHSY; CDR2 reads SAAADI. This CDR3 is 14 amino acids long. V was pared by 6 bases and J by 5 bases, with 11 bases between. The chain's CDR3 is CASSRQENNSPLHF. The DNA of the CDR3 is TGCGCCAGCAGCAGACAGGAGAATAATTCACCCCTCCACTTT.

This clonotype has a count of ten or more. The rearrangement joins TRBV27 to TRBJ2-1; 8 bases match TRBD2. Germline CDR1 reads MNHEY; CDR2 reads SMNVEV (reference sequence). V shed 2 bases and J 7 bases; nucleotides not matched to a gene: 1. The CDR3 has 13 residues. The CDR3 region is CASSLTGGNEQFF. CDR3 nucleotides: TGTGCCAGCAGTTTAACGGGAGGGAATGAGCAGTTCTTC.

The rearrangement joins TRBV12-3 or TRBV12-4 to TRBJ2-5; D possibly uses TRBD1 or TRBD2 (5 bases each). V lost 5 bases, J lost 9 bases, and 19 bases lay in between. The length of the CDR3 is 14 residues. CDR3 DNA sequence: TGTGCCAGCAGTCCATCGGGGCTAGTGGGGTCCCAGTACTTC. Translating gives CASSPSGLVGSQYF.

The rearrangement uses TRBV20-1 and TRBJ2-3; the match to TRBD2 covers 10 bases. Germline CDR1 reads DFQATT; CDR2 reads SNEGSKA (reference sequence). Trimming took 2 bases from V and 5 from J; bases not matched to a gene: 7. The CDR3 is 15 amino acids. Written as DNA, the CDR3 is TGCAGTGCTAGAAGCGGGGGGGTGTCTGGAGATACGCAGTATTTT. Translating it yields CSARSGGVSGDTQYF.

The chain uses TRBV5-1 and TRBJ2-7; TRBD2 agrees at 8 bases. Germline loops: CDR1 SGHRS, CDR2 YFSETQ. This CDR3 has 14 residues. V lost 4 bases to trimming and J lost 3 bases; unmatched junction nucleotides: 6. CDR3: CASSTAGELYEQYF. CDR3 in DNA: TGCGCCAGCAGCACAGCGGGAGAGCTCTACGAGCAGTACTTC.